Below, 19 T cell receptor beta chains from the same sample are listed, as sequenced in a study of shared clonotypes between healthy human individuals. CD45RO-negative CD8 cells positively selected for CCR7 made up the naive population, which excluded terminally differentiated effector memory CD45RA+ cells. TCRdb keeps only in-frame clones here, not all; method: immunoSEQ multiplex PCR. In the table there are about 1.9 million clones, 90% to 95% of which are singletons. The specimen sequenced was naive CD8+ T cells from PBMCs. These receptors originate from a man between 18 and 29 years old in good health. Some clones in this sample may be carry-over from other donors' samples.

This clone was recorded only once. This chain uses TRBV10-2 with TRBJ1-4; D remains ambiguous. V was clipped by 0 bases and J by 8 bases, with 4 bases between them. Germline CDR1 and CDR2: WSHSY and SAAADI. The CDR3 runs to 12 residues. The DNA for the CDR3 is TGCGCCAGCAGTGAGTCGGAGGAAAAACTGTTTTTT. Amino acid sequence: CASSESEEKLFF.

This clone was seen a single time. V is TRBV11-1 and J is TRBJ2-1; TRBD1 matches 9 bases. The CDR3 runs 16 residues. V trimming: 4 bases; J trimming: 1 base; junction bases outside the gene matches: 5. Germline CDR1 is SGHAT and CDR2 is FQDESV (reference sequence). This CDR3 reads CASSSRQGDSYNEQFF. The DNA for the CDR3 is TGTGCCAGCAGCTCGAGACAGGGGGATTCCTACAATGAGCAGTTCTTC.

This clone was recorded only once. The chain employs TRBV28 and TRBJ1-5, with TRBD1 as a possible D gene (6 bases). Germline CDR1 and CDR2: MDHEN and SYDVKM. The V gene lost 3 bases and the J gene lost 7 bases, with 16 bases spanning the gap. CDR3 length: 15 residues. The CDR3, as DNA: TGTGCCAGCAGTTTTGGTTTCAGGGGTGGACAGCCCCAGCATTTT. Translated, it gives CASSFGFRGGQPQHF.

The chain links TRBV27 to TRBJ1-4, with unresolved D. Trimming stripped 4 bases from V and 8 bases from J, with 14 bases between. The CDR3 has 14 amino acids. Germline V lookup: CDR1 MNHEY, CDR2 SMNVEV (reference sequence). CDR3 in amino acids: CASSSAVWREKLFF. The CDR3 DNA is TGTGCCAGCAGTTCGGCGGTTTGGAGAGAAAAACTGTTTTTT.

V and J are TRBV13 and TRBJ1-1; D is unresolved. V was pared by 3 bases and J by 3 bases, with 8 bases between. Germline V gene data show CDR1 as PRHDT and CDR2 as FYEKMQ (reference sequence). The CDR3 sequence is 13 residues long. CDR3 coding DNA: TGTGCCAGCAGCTTCAAGGGCTACACTGAAGCTTTCTTT. Residues: CASSFKGYTEAFF.

The gene calls are TRBV19 and TRBJ2-1; D is uncertain. The CDR3 runs 15 residues. V was clipped by 7 bases and J by 6 bases, with 19 bases between them. The germline V gene has CDR1 LNHDA and CDR2 SQIVND (reference sequence). CDR3 sequence reads: CASTPIPSQGNEQFF. CDR3 nucleotides: TGTGCCAGTACCCCGATCCCCTCCCAAGGCAATGAGCAGTTCTTC.

The rearrangement uses TRBV6-1 and TRBJ1-2; D might be TRBD1 (5 bases). Trimming pared 2 bases from V and 7 bases from J, leaving 20 bases between. Germline assignment: CDR1 MNHNS and CDR2 SASEGT. The CDR3 totals 16 residues. CDR3 nucleotide sequence: TGTGCCAGCAGTGAATCGAGGTTGGGACCCATCATTGGCTACACCTTC. Translated: CASSESRLGPIIGYTF.

V gene TRBV28 combines with J gene TRBJ1-1; unclear D gene. V was clipped by 7 bases and J by 1 base, with 13 bases between them. The germline CDR1 and CDR2 sequences are MDHEN and SYDVKM. This CDR3 region has 14 residues. The CDR3 region has the DNA TGTGCCAGCAACCCGCCCGGCGGGAACACTGAAGCTTTCTTT. Its translation: CASNPPGGNTEAFF.

V and J are TRBV7-6 and TRBJ2-7; 9 nucleotides match TRBD2. The V gene's germline CDR1 is SGHVS and CDR2 FNYEAQ. The ends lost 5 bases at V and 1 base at J; junction bases unmatched: 6. The length of the CDR3 is 15 residues. The DNA of the CDR3 is TGTGCCAGCAGCCCAGGGACTAGCCCATCCTACGAGCAGTACTTC. This sequence encodes CASSPGTSPSYEQYF.

V and J are TRBV28 and TRBJ2-1, with D uncertain. Germline CDR1 is MDHEN and CDR2 is SYDVKM. The CDR3 totals 19 residues. V was pared by 4 bases and J by 0 bases, with 22 bases between. CDR3 in amino acids: CASSSILSLPGSSYNEQFF. The CDR3, as DNA: TGTGCCAGCAGTTCCATCCTCTCCCTTCCGGGCAGCTCCTACAATGAGCAGTTCTTC.

The table lists this clone with a count of one. The chain employs TRBV4-1 and TRBJ2-7; 8 bases are a match to TRBD1. With 1 base clipped from V and 3 bases from J, the junction kept 8 bases outside the gene matches. From germline, CDR1 is MGHRA and CDR2 YSYEKL. This CDR3 contains 16 residues. The CDR3 spells CASSQVLDRELYEQYF. CDR3 sequence (DNA): TGCGCCAGCAGCCAAGTTTTGGACAGGGAACTCTACGAGCAGTACTTC.

CDR3 loop: CASNTMGGANEQFF. DNA of the CDR3: TGTGCCAGTAACACGATGGGGGGGGCCAATGAGCAGTTCTTC. The V call is TRBV19, the J call TRBJ2-1, with D possibly matching TRBD2 (7 bases). V was clipped by 7 bases and J by 6 bases, with 16 bases between them. CDR1 and CDR2 from the germline V gene are LNHDA and SQIVND (reference sequence). There are 14 residues in the CDR3.

Remarks on this clone: Different DNA sequences within this sample yield the same CDR3. The chain has TRBV27 and TRBJ2-7; possible D gene TRBD1, 5 bases. V shed 3 bases and J shed 3 bases, with 9 bases lying between them. There are 13 residues in the CDR3. Germline values: CDR1 MNHEY, CDR2 SMNVEV (reference sequence). CDR3 in amino acids: CASSLQGNYEQYF. The CDR3 region has the DNA TGTGCCAGCAGTTTGCAGGGAAACTACGAGCAGTACTTC.

On this clone itself: This same CDR3 is encoded by further DNA sequences in the sample. This chain joins TRBV9 and TRBJ2-3; a weak D match, TRBD2 (5 bases). V was shortened by 0 bases and J by 5 bases, with 7 bases between the two germline ends. The CDR3 loop spans 13 amino acids. Germline V lookup: CDR1 SGDLS, CDR2 YYNGEE. DNA for the CDR3: TGTGCCAGCAGCGTAGGGGGAGAAGATACGCAGTATTTT. Residues: CASSVGGEDTQYF.

CDR3 in amino acids: CASSSTVSTYEQYF. In DNA, the CDR3 is TGTGCCAGCAGTTCGACAGTCTCTACCTACGAGCAGTACTTC. The V gene is TRBV6-1, the J gene TRBJ2-7; TRBD1 might be the D (5 bases). Germline lookup yields CDR1 MNHNS and CDR2 SASEGT. V was cut by 5 bases and J by 2 bases, with 13 bases left in between. This CDR3 has 14 residues.

The chain is built from TRBV28 and TRBJ2-1; D remains unclear. V lost 5 bases, J lost 6 bases, and 23 bases lay in between. The length of the CDR3 is 17 residues. Germline V gene sequence: CDR1 MDHEN, CDR2 SYDVKM. CDR3 region: CASSPTIRLFLPNEQFF. The CDR3 bases are TGTGCCAGCAGTCCTACAATTAGACTCTTTTTACCCAATGAGCAGTTCTTC.

The chain couples TRBV7-9 to TRBJ1-1, with D possibly TRBD1 on 5 matching bases. V lost 5 bases to trimming and J lost 5 bases, with 18 bases between them. Germline CDR1 reads SEHNR; CDR2 reads FQNEAQ (reference sequence). This CDR3 spans 15 amino acids. This chain's CDR3 is CASSQPGTPVTEAFF. As DNA, the CDR3 is TGTGCCAGCAGCCAACCCGGGACTCCCGTGACTGAAGCTTTCTTT.

CDR3 in DNA: TGTGCCAGCAGTGAACCCAGGGGGGTTTTCACTGAAGCTTTCTTT. Its protein is CASSEPRGVFTEAFF. The V gene is TRBV6-1, the J gene TRBJ1-1; 7 bases fit TRBD1. Germline V gene lookup returns CDR1 MNHNS and CDR2 SASEGT. Trimming took 2 bases from V and 4 from J; bases not matched to a gene: 7. The CDR3 runs to 15 residues.

V is TRBV5-4 and J is TRBJ1-5; D remains ambiguous. This CDR3 spans 12 amino acids. V was trimmed by 5 bases and J by 6 bases, leaving 9 bases between them. Germline V gene lookup returns CDR1 SGHNT and CDR2 YYREEE (reference sequence). This chain's CDR3 is CASSDGVQPQHF. In DNA form, the CDR3 reads TGTGCCAGCAGTGACGGAGTTCAGCCCCAGCATTTT.